These 6 T cell receptor beta chains share one sample of origin, sequenced in a study of tumor-infiltrating lymphocytes in localized non-small cell lung cancer. The assay was immunoSEQ multiplex PCR, and TCRdb's table has in-frame clones only and misses some. Seen here are fewer than 20,000 clones, approximately 71% observed once, and the top ten hold 5.5% to 7.5%. The sequencing sample was made of lung tumor tissue. The receptor source for this set is a human donor with non-small cell lung cancer.

The chain uses TRBV5-6 and TRBJ2-5, with TRBD1 identical over 10 bases. The CDR3 is made up of 17 amino acids. CDR1 and CDR2 from the germline V gene are SGHDT and YYEEEE. The trim removed 2 bases at V and 0 bases at J, leaving 7 bases unmatched. CDR3 nucleotide sequence: TGTGCCAGCAGCTTCTCCCTGGACAGGGGGGACCAAGAGACCCAGTACTTC. Amino acids: CASSFSLDRGDQETQYF.

The genes are TRBV9 and TRBJ1-1; no definite D call. Trimming cost V 3 bases and J 0 bases, with 6 bases left between them. This CDR3 has 13 residues. Germline CDR1 is SGDLS and CDR2 is YYNGEE. The CDR3 spells CASSAQMNTEAFF. CDR3 sequence (DNA): TGTGCCAGCAGCGCACAGATGAACACTGAAGCTTTCTTT.

The chain links TRBV4-3 to TRBJ2-5; unclear D gene. CDR3 length: 14 amino acids. CDR1 and CDR2 (germline): LGHNA, YSLEER. V lost 1 base to trimming and J lost 1 base, with 7 bases between them. This chain's CDR3 is CASSQVLSQETQYF. The CDR3 nucleotides read TGCGCCAGCAGCCAAGTATTAAGCCAAGAGACCCAGTACTTC.

This clone was seen a single time. The chain is built from TRBV11-1 and TRBJ2-2; 7 positions agree with TRBD1. This CDR3 has 15 amino acids. Germline CDR1 and CDR2: SGHAT and FQDESV (reference sequence). V shed 5 bases, J shed 0 bases, and the junction held 3 bases outside the gene matches. In DNA, the CDR3 is TGTGCCAGCAGCAAAGGGGGCGCGAACACCGGGGAGCTGTTTTTT. It yields the protein CASSKGGANTGELFF.

V gene TRBV5-1 combines with J gene TRBJ2-3, with TRBD2 matching over 9 bases. Trimming cost V 5 bases and J 0 bases; bases outside gene matches: 7. Per the germline V gene, CDR1 is SGHRS and CDR2 is YFSETQ. This CDR3 spans 16 amino acids. CDR3 amino acids: CASRGESGRSTDTQYF. The CDR3, as DNA: TGCGCCAGCAGGGGGGAAAGCGGGAGGAGCACAGATACGCAGTATTTT.

V usage is TRBV5-1 and J usage is TRBJ1-2, with TRBD1 matching over 10 bases. Trimming cost V 9 bases and J 0 bases; bases outside gene matches: 8. Germline loops: CDR1 SGHRS, CDR2 YFSETQ. The CDR3 is made up of 15 amino acids. Here the CDR3 reads CATARDRGSNYGYTF. The CDR3 DNA reads TGCGCCACCGCCCGGGACAGGGGATCTAACTATGGCTACACCTTC.